A single sample is the source of the 22 T cell receptor beta chains below, sequenced in a study of cytomegalovirus exposure and HLA in healthy donors. PCR used 60 Vbeta primers and 13 Jbeta primers. Sequencing used immunoSEQ multiplex PCR; TCRdb keeps in-frame clones, though not all of them. The repertoire holds 160,000 or so clones, 84% seen once, with less than 2% in the top ten. The sample was PBMCs. The receptors stem from a man aged 18 to 29 in good health and CMV-seronegative.

The table lists this clone with a few counts. The chain joins TRBV11-3 to TRBJ1-3, with D hard to call. CDR3 length equals 15 residues. Germline loops: CDR1 SGHNT, CDR2 YENEEA. Between the trimmed V and J ends, which lost 1 base and 0 bases, there was a span of 7 bases. CDR3 in DNA: TGTGCCAGCAGCTTAGTGTCGGGCTCTGGAAACACCATATATTTT. Amino acids: CASSLVSGSGNTIYF.

The rearrangement uses TRBV10-3 and TRBJ1-4; 9 nucleotides agree with TRBD1. The CDR3 loop spans 14 amino acids. J lost 7 bases, V lost 10 bases, and 10 bases had no gene match. Germline assignment: CDR1 ENHRY and CDR2 SYGVKD. The CDR3 loop reads CATSTDRGSEKLFF. In nucleotides, the CDR3 is TGTGCCACCTCGACGGACAGGGGTAGTGAAAAACTGTTTTTT.

This clone was found a few times. This sequence joins TRBV5-8 and TRBJ2-3; 12 positions match TRBD2. Germline V gene sequence: CDR1 SGHTS, CDR2 YDEGEE. The J segment lost 0 bases and the V segment lost 2 bases, leaving 10 bases of the junction unmatched. There are 19 residues in the CDR3. The CDR3 nucleotides read TGTGCCAGCAGCTTTCCCGGACTAGCGGGGCCCCGGAGCACAGATACGCAGTATTTT. Amino acid sequence: CASSFPGLAGPRSTDTQYF.

The gene calls are TRBV29-1 and TRBJ2-1; 7 bases map to TRBD1. Germline CDR1 SQVTM, CDR2 ANQGSEA. The CDR3 runs to 16 residues. V shed 1 base, J shed 8 bases, and the junction held 14 bases outside the gene matches. The DNA of the CDR3 is TGCAGCGTTGAAGGGGAGACAGGGTTAACGTTGGATGAGCAGTTCTTC. Protein product: CSVEGETGLTLDEQFF.

This clone was observed a handful of times. The chain recombines TRBV13 with TRBJ2-4; D is undetermined. The CDR3 extends over 14 amino acids. Trimming pared 0 bases from V and 8 bases from J, leaving 11 bases between. The germline gives CDR1 PRHDT, CDR2 FYEKMQ (reference sequence). The CDR3 nucleotides read TGTGCCAGCAGCTTAGGGCTAGTAGAGGACATTCAGTACTTC. Amino acid sequence: CASSLGLVEDIQYF.

The V and J genes are TRBV5-1 and TRBJ2-7; TRBD1 is a possible D gene (6 bases). The CDR3 runs 13 residues. V was pared by 5 bases and J by 0 bases, with 9 bases between. CDR1 SGHRS and CDR2 YFSETQ come from the germline V gene. DNA of the CDR3: TGCGCCAGCAGTTGGGACACCTCCTACGAGCAGTACTTC. This sequence encodes CASSWDTSYEQYF.

This rearrangement joins TRBV5-4 to TRBJ1-1; 8 nucleotides agree with TRBD1. Germline CDR1 and CDR2: SGHNT and YYREEE (reference sequence). The junction had 4 bases not matched to a gene; V was cut back by 6 bases and J by 3 bases. CDR3 length: 13 residues. For the CDR3, the DNA is TGTGCCAGCACGGACAGGGACGACACTGAAGCTTTCTTT. Translated: CASTDRDDTEAFF.

The J gene is TRBJ1-1, the V gene TRBV18; D is ambiguous. The germline CDR1 and CDR2 sequences are KGHSH and LQKENI. Trimming took off 6 bases at V and 6 bases at J, with 20 bases between the two ends. The CDR3 has 15 amino acids. The CDR3 sequence is CASSRPALGVPEAFF. CDR3 coding DNA: TGTGCCAGCTCTCGACCGGCACTGGGAGTGCCTGAAGCTTTCTTT.

This clone has a single count. The chain joins TRBV2 to TRBJ2-7, with D maybe TRBD2 (6 bases). V lost 2 bases and J lost 1, with 9 bases in between. CDR3 length equals 14 residues. Germline V gene lookup returns CDR1 SNHLY and CDR2 FYNNEI. The CDR3 is CASSEWRGSYEQYF. The DNA of the CDR3 is TGTGCCAGCAGTGAATGGAGGGGTTCCTACGAGCAGTACTTC.

The chain recombines TRBV6-1 with TRBJ1-5; D might be TRBD1 (6 bases). Germline CDR1 is MNHNS and CDR2 is SASEGT. This CDR3 has 15 residues. The V gene lost 5 bases and the J gene lost 6 bases, with 17 bases spanning the gap. This CDR3 reads CASSPTTGSSQPQHF. Here the CDR3 DNA reads TGTGCCAGCAGTCCTACCACAGGGTCTAGTCAGCCCCAGCATTTT.

The chain combines TRBV6-5 with TRBJ2-1; TRBD2 matches 11 bases. With V trimmed by 0 bases and J by 3 bases, 1 base remained unmatched. This CDR3 comprises 16 residues. The V gene's germline CDR1 is MNHEY and CDR2 SVGAGI. The DNA of the CDR3 is TGTGCCAGCAGTTACTCTACTAGCGGGGGCTACAATGAGCAGTTCTTC. As protein: CASSYSTSGGYNEQFF.

This clone showed up just a few times. The chain has TRBV7-6 and TRBJ1-1; TRBD1 aligns across 8 bases. V dropped 0 bases and J dropped 6; count of bases not matched to a gene: 3. Per germline, CDR1 SGHVS and CDR2 FNYEAQ. The CDR3 runs to 14 residues. The CDR3 sequence is CASSLATGDAEAFF. Written as DNA, the CDR3 is TGTGCCAGCAGCTTAGCGACAGGGGACGCTGAAGCTTTCTTT.

This clone came up once. The V call is TRBV9, the J call TRBJ2-5; TRBD2 matches 10 bases. V was pared by 4 bases and J by 1 base, with 4 bases of the junction left unmatched. The germline gives CDR1 SGDLS, CDR2 YYNGEE. This CDR3 is built from 15 residues. CDR3 in DNA: TGTGCCAGCAGCCCGACTAGCGGGTTCCAAGAGACCCAGTACTTC. This encodes CASSPTSGFQETQYF.

V usage is TRBV2 and J usage is TRBJ1-1; D may be TRBD1 (5 bases). CDR3 length: 13 amino acids. Trimming stripped 5 bases from V and 6 bases from J, with 13 bases between. CDR1 is SNHLY and CDR2 is FYNNEI in the germline V gene. CDR3 in amino acids: CASSTRGEAEAFF. CDR3 DNA sequence: TGTGCCAGCAGTACCCGGGGGGAGGCTGAAGCTTTCTTT.

The chain couples TRBV28 to TRBJ1-1, with D possibly TRBD1 on 5 matching bases. CDR1 and CDR2 from the germline V gene are MDHEN and SYDVKM. The V end was cut by 8 bases, the J end by 7 bases, with 20 bases between. The CDR3 loop spans 14 amino acids. The CDR3 loop reads CASGLRGILGEAFF. The CDR3 DNA reads as TGTGCCAGCGGACTAAGGGGTATACTCGGTGAAGCTTTCTTT.

The CDR3 region is CASSSDRDTQGSNSPLHF. For the CDR3, the DNA is TGTGCCAGCAGCTCAGACCGGGACACGCAAGGGTCTAATTCACCCCTCCACTTT. The genes are TRBV7-9 and TRBJ1-6; D possibly corresponds to TRBD1 (6 bases). CDR3 length: 18 residues. The V end lost 4 bases, the J end lost 6 bases, and 22 bases lay between the germline ends. Germline V gene data show CDR1 as SEHNR and CDR2 as FQNEAQ (reference sequence).

J is TRBJ1-2 and V is TRBV4-2; no reliable D call. Trimming took off 2 bases at V and 4 bases at J, with 17 bases between the two ends. In germline, CDR1 is LGHNA, CDR2 YNFKEQ. The CDR3 length is 16 residues. CDR3 residues: CASSQSSGWEGYGYTF. As DNA, the CDR3 is TGTGCCAGCAGCCAAAGTTCCGGCTGGGAGGGCTATGGCTACACCTTC.

CDR3: CASSYADDRDEAFF. The CDR3 DNA follows: TGTGCCAGCAGTTACGCGGACGACAGGGATGAAGCTTTCTTT. The chain is built from TRBV6-5 and TRBJ1-1, with 7 bases aligning to TRBD1. Germline V gene sequence: CDR1 MNHEY, CDR2 SVGAGI. V gave up 2 bases and J gave up 7 bases; unmatched junction bases: 7. The CDR3 length is 14 residues.

The chain recombines TRBV19 with TRBJ1-5; TRBD1 might be the D (6 bases). The CDR3 totals 15 residues. Trimming left V 7 bases short and J 0 bases short, with 13 bases between. Germline CDR1 is LNHDA and CDR2 is SQIVND (reference sequence). The CDR3 here is CASTLPGHSNQPQHF. DNA for the CDR3: TGTGCCAGTACCCTACCGGGACATAGCAATCAGCCCCAGCATTTT.

This clone was observed a single time. V is TRBV7-9 and J is TRBJ2-7; a weak D match, TRBD2 (5 bases). This CDR3 region has 13 residues. Trimming pared 5 bases from V and 2 bases from J, leaving 10 bases between. Germline lookup yields CDR1 SEHNR and CDR2 FQNEAQ (reference sequence). In DNA, the CDR3 is TGTGCCAGCAGCCACCGGGATACCTACGAGCAGTACTTC. The encoded protein is CASSHRDTYEQYF.

The chain has TRBV7-8 and TRBJ2-5; TRBD2 matches at 12 bases. Germline CDR1 SGHVS, CDR2 FQNEAQ. After removal of 8 bases from V and 5 bases from J, the junction contained 18 bases not matched to a gene. The CDR3 sequence is 18 residues long. The CDR3 nucleotides are TGTGCCAGCCGACCCTCCCCTTCCCTAGCGGGGGGGTTGGAGACCCAGTACTTC. Translation: CASRPSPSLAGGLETQYF. Combining the CDR3 with reference TRBV7-8 and TRBJ2-5 gives the whole variable domain GAGVSQSPRYKVAKRGQDVALRCDPISGHVSLFWYQQALGQGPEFLTYFQNEAQLDKSGLPSDRFFAERPEGSVSTLKIQRTQQEDSAVYLCASRPSPSLAGGLETQYFGPGTRLLVL.

V is TRBV5-6 and J is TRBJ2-1; TRBD1 might be the D (5 bases). The germline V gene encodes CDR1 SGHDT and CDR2 YYEEEE. The ends were cut back, 1 base at V and 7 bases at J, with 6 bases in the middle. The CDR3 has 12 residues. CDR3: CASSLQGNEQFF. CDR3 DNA sequence: TGTGCCAGCAGCTTGCAGGGAAATGAGCAGTTCTTC.